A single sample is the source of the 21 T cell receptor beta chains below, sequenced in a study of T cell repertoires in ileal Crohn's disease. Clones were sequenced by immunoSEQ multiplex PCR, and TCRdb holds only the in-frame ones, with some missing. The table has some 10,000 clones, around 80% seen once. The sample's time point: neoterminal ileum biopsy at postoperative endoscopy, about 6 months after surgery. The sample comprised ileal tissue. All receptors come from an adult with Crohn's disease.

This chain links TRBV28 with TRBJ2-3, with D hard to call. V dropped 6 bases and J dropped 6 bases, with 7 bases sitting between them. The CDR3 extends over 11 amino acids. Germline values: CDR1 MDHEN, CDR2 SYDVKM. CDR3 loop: CASRRADTQYF. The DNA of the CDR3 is TGTGCCAGCAGACGTGCGGATACGCAGTATTTT.

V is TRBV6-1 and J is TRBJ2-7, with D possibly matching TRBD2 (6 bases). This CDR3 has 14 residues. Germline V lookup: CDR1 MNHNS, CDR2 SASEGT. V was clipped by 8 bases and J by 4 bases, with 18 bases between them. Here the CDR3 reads CASSWSLALYEQYF. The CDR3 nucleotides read TGTGCCAGCTCCTGGTCCCTAGCGCTTTACGAGCAGTACTTC.

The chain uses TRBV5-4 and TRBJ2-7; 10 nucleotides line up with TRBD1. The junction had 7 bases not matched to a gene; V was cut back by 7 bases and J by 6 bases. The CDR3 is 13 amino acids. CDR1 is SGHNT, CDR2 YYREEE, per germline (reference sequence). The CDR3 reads CASWQRDRGEQYF. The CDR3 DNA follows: TGTGCCAGCTGGCAGCGGGACAGGGGCGAGCAGTACTTC.

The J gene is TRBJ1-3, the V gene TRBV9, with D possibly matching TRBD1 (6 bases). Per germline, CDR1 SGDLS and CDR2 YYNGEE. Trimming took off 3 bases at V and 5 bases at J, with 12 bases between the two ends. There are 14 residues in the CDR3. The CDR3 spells CASSARDTRNTIYF. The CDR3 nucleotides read TGTGCCAGCAGCGCCCGGGACACCCGAAACACCATATATTTT. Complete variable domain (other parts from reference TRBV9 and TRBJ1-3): DSGVTQTPKHLITATGQRVTLRCSPRSGDLSVYWYQQSLDQGLQFLIQYYNGEERAKGNILERFSAQQFPDLHSELNLSSLELGDSALYFCASSARDTRNTIYFGEGSWLTVV.

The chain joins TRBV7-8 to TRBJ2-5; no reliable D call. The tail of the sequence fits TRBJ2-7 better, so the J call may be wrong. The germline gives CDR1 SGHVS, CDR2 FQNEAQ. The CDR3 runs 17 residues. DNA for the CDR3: TGTGCCAGCAGCCCCTCTGCGGCGCTAGAGAGCTCCTACGAGCAGTACTTC. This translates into CASSPSAALESSYEQYF.

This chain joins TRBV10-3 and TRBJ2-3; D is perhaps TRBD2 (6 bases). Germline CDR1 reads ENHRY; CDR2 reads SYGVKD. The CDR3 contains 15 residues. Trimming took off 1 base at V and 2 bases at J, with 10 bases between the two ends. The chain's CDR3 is CAISEYAGTTDTQYF. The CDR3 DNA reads TGTGCCATCAGTGAGTACGCGGGAACCACAGATACGCAGTATTTT.

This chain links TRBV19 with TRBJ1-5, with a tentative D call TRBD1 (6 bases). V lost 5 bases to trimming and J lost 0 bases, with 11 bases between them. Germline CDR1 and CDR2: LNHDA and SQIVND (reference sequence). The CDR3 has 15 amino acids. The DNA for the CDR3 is TGTGCCAGTAGTCCCGGACAGAGTAGCAATCAGCCCCAGCATTTT. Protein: CASSPGQSSNQPQHF.

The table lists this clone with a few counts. DNA of the CDR3: TGTGCCAGCAGTACCCGGACAGGGGTTGATGGCTACACCTTC. It codes for CASSTRTGVDGYTF. The V and J genes are TRBV6-1 and TRBJ1-2; TRBD1 matches 9 bases. Unmatched junction bases numbered 7, after V lost 5 bases and J lost 6 bases. CDR3 length equals 14 residues. Looked up from germline, CDR1 is MNHNS and CDR2 is SASEGT.

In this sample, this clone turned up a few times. This CDR3 reads CASSLWSEYEQFF. The CDR3, as DNA: TGTGCCAGCAGTTTATGGTCCGAGTACGAGCAGTTCTTC. The chain recombines TRBV28 with TRBJ2-1, with D unclear. V lost 0 bases, J lost 10 bases, and 10 bases lay in between. Germline V gene sequence: CDR1 MDHEN, CDR2 SYDVKM. This CDR3 has 13 residues.

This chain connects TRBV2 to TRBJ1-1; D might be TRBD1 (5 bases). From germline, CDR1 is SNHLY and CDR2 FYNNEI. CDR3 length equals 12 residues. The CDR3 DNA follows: TGTGCGTGGGGGGGGTCACACACTGAAGCTTTCTTT. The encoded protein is CAWGGSHTEAFF. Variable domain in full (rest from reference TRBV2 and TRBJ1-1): EPEVTQTPSHQVTQMGQEVILRCVPISNHLYFYWYRQILGQKVEFLVSFYNNEISEKSEIFDDQFSVERPDGSNFTLKIRSTKLEDSAMYFCAWGGSHTEAFFGQGTRLTVV.

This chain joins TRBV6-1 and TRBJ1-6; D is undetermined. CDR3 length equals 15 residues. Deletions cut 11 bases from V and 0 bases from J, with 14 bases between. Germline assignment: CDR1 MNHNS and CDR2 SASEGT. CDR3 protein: CAAEITSSYNSPLHF. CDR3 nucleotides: TGTGCCGCCGAAATTACGAGCTCCTATAATTCACCCCTCCACTTT.

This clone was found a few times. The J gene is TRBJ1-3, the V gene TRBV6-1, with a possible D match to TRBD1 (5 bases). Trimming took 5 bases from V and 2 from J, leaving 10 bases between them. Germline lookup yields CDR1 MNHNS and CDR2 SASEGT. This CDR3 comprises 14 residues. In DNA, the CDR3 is TGTGCCAGCAGTTCTCGGGGGACTGGAAACACCATATATTTT. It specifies CASSSRGTGNTIYF.

The chain's CDR3 is CAGRGLAGGLFF. The CDR3 DNA reads TGTGCCGGGAGGGGACTAGCGGGAGGGTTGTTCTTC. The genes are TRBV28 and TRBJ2-1, with 16 nucleotides matching TRBD2. Trimming cost V 11 bases and J 15 bases; bases outside gene matches: 7. Germline values: CDR1 MDHEN, CDR2 SYDVKM. The CDR3 has 12 residues.

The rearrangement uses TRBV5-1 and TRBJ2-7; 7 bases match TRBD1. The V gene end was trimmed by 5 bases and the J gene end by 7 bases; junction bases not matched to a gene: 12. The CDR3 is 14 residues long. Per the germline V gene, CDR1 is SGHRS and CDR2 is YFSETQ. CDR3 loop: CASRLAGGHGEQYF. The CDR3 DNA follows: TGCGCCAGCAGGCTGGCAGGGGGACATGGTGAGCAGTACTTC.

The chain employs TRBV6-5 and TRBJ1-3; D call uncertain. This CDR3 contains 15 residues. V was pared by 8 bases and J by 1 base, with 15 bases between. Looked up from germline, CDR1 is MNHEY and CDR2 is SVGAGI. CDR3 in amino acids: CASLGWAASGNTIYF. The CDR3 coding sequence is TGTGCCAGCCTCGGATGGGCTGCGTCTGGAAACACCATATATTTT.

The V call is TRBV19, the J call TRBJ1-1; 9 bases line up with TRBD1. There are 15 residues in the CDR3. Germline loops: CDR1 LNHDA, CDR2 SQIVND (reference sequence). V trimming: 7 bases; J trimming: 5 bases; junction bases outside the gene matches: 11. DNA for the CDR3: TGTGCCAGTAACTCCCTACAGGGGGCGCCGACTGAAGCTTTCTTT. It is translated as CASNSLQGAPTEAFF. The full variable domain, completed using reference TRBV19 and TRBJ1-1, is DGGITQSPKYLFRKEGQNVTLSCEQNLNHDAMYWYRQDPGQGLRLIYYSQIVNDFQKGDIAEGYSVSREKKESFPLTVTSAQKNPTAFYLCASNSLQGAPTEAFFGQGTRLTVV.

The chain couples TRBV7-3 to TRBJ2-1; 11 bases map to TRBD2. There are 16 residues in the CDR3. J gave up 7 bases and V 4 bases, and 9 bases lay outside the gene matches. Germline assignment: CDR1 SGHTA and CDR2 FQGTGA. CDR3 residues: CASSSIAGGPLNEQFF. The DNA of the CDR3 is TGTGCCAGCAGCTCGATAGCGGGAGGGCCATTAAATGAGCAGTTCTTC.

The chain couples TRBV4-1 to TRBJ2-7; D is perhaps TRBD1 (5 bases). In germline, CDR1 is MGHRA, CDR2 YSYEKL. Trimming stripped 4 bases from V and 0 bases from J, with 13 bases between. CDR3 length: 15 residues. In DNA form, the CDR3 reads TGCGCCAGCAGCCTCCTACAGGATTCCTCCTACGAGCAGTACTTC. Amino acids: CASSLLQDSSYEQYF.

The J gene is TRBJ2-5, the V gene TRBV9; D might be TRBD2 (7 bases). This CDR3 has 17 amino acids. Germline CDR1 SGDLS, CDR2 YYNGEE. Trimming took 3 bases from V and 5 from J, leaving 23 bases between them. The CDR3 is CASSEMGGTTGRETQYF. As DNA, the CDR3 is TGTGCCAGCAGCGAGATGGGGGGGACAACCGGAAGGGAGACCCAGTACTTC.

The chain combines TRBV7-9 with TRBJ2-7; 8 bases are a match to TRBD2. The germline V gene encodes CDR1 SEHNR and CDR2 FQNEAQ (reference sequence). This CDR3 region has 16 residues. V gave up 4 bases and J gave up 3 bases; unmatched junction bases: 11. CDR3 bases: TGTGCCAGCAGCTCCCCGGTGGCTAGCGGGTACTACGAGCAGTACTTC. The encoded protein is CASSSPVASGYYEQYF.

CDR3 amino acids: CASSRARGTDTQYF. DNA for the CDR3: TGTGCCAGTAGTCGCGCAAGGGGGACAGATACGCAGTATTTT. This rearrangement joins TRBV19 to TRBJ2-3; tentative D call: TRBD1 (6 bases). V lost 5 bases and J 3 bases, leaving 12 bases between the germline ends. This CDR3 has 14 residues. In germline, CDR1 is LNHDA, CDR2 SQIVND (reference sequence).